The rows below give T cell receptor beta chains drawn from one sample of a study of metastatic and nonmetastatic thyroid tumors. With MiXCR, TCRdb reprocessed the PCR reads. Found here are 40,000 to 45,000 clones, about 15% of them singletons; the top ten hold approximately 3.9%. The sequencing sample was made of blood. The origin of the receptors is a female donor with papillary thyroid cancer or a benign thyroid nodule (not recorded which). Some clones in this sample may be carry-over from other donors' samples. Each CDR3 is given with its conserved first and last residue. D genes are given only for firm matches. Size tells how often a clone was seen (once, few, many) or the class of an expanded clone, and some rows leave it out.

DNA	CDR3	D	size	V	J
TGTGCCAGCAGCTTGGACCTAGCGGGCAACCAAGAGACCCAGTACTTC	CASSLDLAGNQETQYF	TRBD2	many	TRBV5-4	TRBJ2-5
TGTGCCAGTAGTATGAGACAGAATGAAAAACTGTTTTTT	CASSMRQNEKLFF	.	few	TRBV19	TRBJ1-4
TGTGCCAGCAGCCTAAGACAAGGCTCTATTAATGAAAAACTGTTTTTT	CASSLRQGSINEKLFF	.	.	TRBV7-8	TRBJ1-4
TGCGCCAGCAGCTCCAGGGGGCGGGCTAATGAAAAACTGTTTTTT	CASSSRGRANEKLFF	TRBD1	many	TRBV5-1	TRBJ1-4
TGCGCCAGCAGCTTTCGGGGGGAGGATGGAAACACCATATATTTT	CASSFRGEDGNTIYF	.	many	TRBV5-1	TRBJ1-3
TGTGCCAGCAGAGAAGGGGGGAGGATCTACACCTTC	CASREGGRIYTF	.	many	TRBV12-3/TRBV12-4	TRBJ1-2
TGTGCCAGCAGTCCCGTTCGGGCCTCGTCCTACGATCAGTACTTC	CASSPVRASSYDQYF	.	.	TRBV6-1	TRBJ2-7
TGTGCCAGTAGTATAGAAGGCAGATTTAACTATGGCTACACCTTC	CASSIEGRFNYGYTF	.	many	TRBV19	TRBJ1-2
TGTGCCAGCAGCATCACAGGTTTCGTTAATGAAAAACTGTTTTTT	CASSITGFVNEKLFF	.	many	TRBV7-3	TRBJ1-4
TGTGCCATCAGGAGACCCAGCGGGAGCTCATACAATGAGCAGTTCTTC	CAIRRPSGSSYNEQFF	TRBD2	.	TRBV10-3	TRBJ2-1
TGTGCCAGCAGCCCTGAAGGCTATAGGGCTGAAGCTTTCTTT	CASSPEGYRAEAFF	.	many	TRBV6-1	TRBJ1-1
TGTGCCAGCAGCCAACATCTAGCGCTTAACACCGGGGAGCTGTTTTTT	CASSQHLALNTGELFF	.	many	TRBV4-2	TRBJ2-2
TGTGCCAGCAGTTATGCGAGGGGGGGGGCCTCCAATCAGCCCCAGCATTTT	CASSYARGGASNQPQHF	.	many	TRBV6-6	TRBJ1-5
TGCGCCAGCAGCCAACCTCTTACCCGACAGGGAAGGGGCCCTTCCCTCCACTTT	CASSQPLTRQGRGPSLHF	TRBD1	many	TRBV4-1	TRBJ1-6
TGCGCCAGCACGACAGGGGAGACCGGGGAGCTGTTTTTT	CASTTGETGELFF	TRBD1	many	TRBV5-1	TRBJ2-2
TGTGCCAGTAGTCCAGGGGGGGCCTACAATGAGCAGTTCTTC	CASSPGGAYNEQFF	.	few	TRBV19	TRBJ2-1
TGTGCCAGCAGGGTACTATTTTTTGGTGAGCAGCTCTTC	CASRVLFFGEQLF	.	few	TRBV27	TRBJ2-1
TGTGCCAGCTCCCGAGCAGGGGAAACCTACGAGCAGTACTTC	CASSRAGETYEQYF	.	few	TRBV6-1	TRBJ2-7
TGCAGTGCTACCAGGCCCGGCTATGGCTACACCTTC	CSATRPGYGYTF	.	many	TRBV20-1	TRBJ1-2
TGCGCCAGCAGCTTCGAAGGCGGGGGGAGGAACACTGAAGCTTTCTTT	CASSFEGGGRNTEAFF	.	many	TRBV5-1	TRBJ1-1
TGTGCCATCATATCACAGGTCTCCGAGCAGTACTTC	CAIISQVSEQYF	.	few	TRBV27	TRBJ2-7
TGTGCCAGCAGCTACCCCGAATGGGGTCAGCCCCAGCATTTT	CASSYPEWGQPQHF	.	few	TRBV6-1	TRBJ1-5